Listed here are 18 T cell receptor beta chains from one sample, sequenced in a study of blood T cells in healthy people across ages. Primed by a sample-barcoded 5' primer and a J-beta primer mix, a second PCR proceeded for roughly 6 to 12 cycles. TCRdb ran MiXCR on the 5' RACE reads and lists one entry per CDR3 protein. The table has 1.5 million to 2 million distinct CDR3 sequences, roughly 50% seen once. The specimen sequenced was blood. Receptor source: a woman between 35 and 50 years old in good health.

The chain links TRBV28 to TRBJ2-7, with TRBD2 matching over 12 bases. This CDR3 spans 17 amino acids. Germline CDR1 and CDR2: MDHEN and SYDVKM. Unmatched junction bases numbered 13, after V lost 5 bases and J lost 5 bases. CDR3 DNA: TGTGCCAGCAGTCCTCGACTAGCGGGGGTGGTTTCCCACGAGCAGTACTTC. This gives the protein CASSPRLAGVVSHEQYF. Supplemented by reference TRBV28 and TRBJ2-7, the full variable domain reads DVKVTQSSRYLVKRTGEKVFLECVQDMDHENMFWYRQDPGLGLRLIYFSYDVKMKEKGDIPEGYSVSREKKERFSLILESASTNQTSMYLCASSPRLAGVVSHEQYFGPGTRLTVT.

The CDR3 DNA follows: TGTGCCAGCAGTTACGCGACAGGGGTCATCTCTGAAGCTTTCTTT. Amino acid sequence: CASSYATGVISEAFF. J is TRBJ1-1 and V is TRBV6-5, with 8 bases identical to TRBD1. V gave up 2 bases and J gave up 6 bases; unmatched junction bases: 8. The CDR3 totals 15 residues. The V gene's germline CDR1 is MNHEY and CDR2 SVGAGI.

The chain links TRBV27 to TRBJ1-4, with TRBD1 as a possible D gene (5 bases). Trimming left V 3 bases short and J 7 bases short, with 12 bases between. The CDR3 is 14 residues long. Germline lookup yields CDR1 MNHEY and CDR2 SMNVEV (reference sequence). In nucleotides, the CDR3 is TGTGCCAGCAGTTTGCTCGGGACTCCTGAAAAACTGTTTTTT. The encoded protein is CASSLLGTPEKLFF.

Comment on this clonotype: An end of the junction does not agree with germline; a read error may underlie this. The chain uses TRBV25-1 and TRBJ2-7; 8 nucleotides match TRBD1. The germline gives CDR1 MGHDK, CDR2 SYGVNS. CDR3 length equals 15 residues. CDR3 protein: CASGELDRESYEQYF. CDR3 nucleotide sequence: TGTGCCAGCGGTGAATTGGACAGGGAGTCTTACGAGCAGTACTTC.

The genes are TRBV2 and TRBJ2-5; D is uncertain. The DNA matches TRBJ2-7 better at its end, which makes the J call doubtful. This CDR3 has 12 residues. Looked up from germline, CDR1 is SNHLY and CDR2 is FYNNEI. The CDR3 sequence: CASRFASDEQYF. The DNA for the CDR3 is TGTGCCAGCAGATTTGCTTCCGACGAGCAGTACTTC.

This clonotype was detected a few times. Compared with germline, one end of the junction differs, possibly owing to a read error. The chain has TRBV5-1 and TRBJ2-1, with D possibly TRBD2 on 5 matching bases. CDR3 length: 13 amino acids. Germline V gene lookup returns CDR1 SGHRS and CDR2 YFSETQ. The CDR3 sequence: CASSRRTDNEQFF. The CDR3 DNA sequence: TGTGCCAGCAGCCGCAGGACTGACAATGAGCAGTTCTTC.

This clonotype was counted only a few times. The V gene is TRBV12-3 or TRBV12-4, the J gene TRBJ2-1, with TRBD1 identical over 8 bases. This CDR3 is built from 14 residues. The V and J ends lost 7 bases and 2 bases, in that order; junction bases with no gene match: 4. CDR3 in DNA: TGTGCCAGCATGGACAGGGACCCCTACAATGAGCAGTTCTTC. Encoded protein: CASMDRDPYNEQFF.

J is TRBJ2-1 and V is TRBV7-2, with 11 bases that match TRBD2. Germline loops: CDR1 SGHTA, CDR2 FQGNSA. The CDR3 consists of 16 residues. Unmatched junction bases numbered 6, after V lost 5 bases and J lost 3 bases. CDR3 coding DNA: TGTGCCAGCAGCGTAACTAGCGGGGGTCACTACAATGAGCAGTTCTTC. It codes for CASSVTSGGHYNEQFF.

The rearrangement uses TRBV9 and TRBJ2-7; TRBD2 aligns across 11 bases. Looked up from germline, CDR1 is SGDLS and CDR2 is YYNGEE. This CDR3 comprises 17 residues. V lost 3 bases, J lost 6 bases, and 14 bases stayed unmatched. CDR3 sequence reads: CASSEGTVSGGAAEQYF. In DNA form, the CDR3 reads TGTGCCAGCAGCGAGGGGACAGTTAGCGGGGGGGCCGCCGAGCAGTACTTC.

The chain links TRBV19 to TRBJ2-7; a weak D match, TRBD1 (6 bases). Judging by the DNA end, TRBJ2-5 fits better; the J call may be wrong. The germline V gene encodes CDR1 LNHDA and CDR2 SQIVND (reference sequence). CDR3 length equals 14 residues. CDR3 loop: CASSKQGIGETQYF. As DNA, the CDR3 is TGTGCCAGTAGTAAACAGGGAATAGGGGAGACCCAGTACTTC.

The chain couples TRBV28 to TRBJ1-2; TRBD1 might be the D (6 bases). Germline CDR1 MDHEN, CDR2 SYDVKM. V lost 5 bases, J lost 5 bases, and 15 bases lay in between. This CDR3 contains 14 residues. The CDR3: CASSRRQDRYGYTF. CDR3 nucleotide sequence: TGTGCCAGCAGTCGACGACAGGACCGATATGGCTACACCTTC.

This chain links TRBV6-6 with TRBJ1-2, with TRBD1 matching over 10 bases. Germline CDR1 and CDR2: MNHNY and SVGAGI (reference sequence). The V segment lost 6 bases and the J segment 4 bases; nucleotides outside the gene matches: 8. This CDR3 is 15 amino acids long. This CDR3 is CASSPGQGKFYGYTF. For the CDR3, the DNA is TGTGCCAGCAGCCCGGGACAGGGGAAATTCTATGGCTACACCTTC.

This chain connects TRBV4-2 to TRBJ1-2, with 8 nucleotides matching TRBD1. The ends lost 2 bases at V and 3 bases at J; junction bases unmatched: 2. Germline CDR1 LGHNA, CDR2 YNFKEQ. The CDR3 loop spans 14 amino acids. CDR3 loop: CASSQPGQDYGYTF. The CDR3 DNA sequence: TGTGCCAGCAGCCAACCGGGACAGGACTATGGCTACACCTTC.

The CDR3 bases are TGTGCCAGCAATGACAGGGGGCGATCCTACAATGAGCAGTTCTTC. It is translated as CASNDRGRSYNEQFF. The chain recombines TRBV27 with TRBJ2-1; 10 bases are a match to TRBD1. The trim removed 7 bases at V and 1 base at J, leaving 4 bases unmatched. The germline V gene encodes CDR1 MNHEY and CDR2 SMNVEV (reference sequence). This CDR3 is built from 15 residues.

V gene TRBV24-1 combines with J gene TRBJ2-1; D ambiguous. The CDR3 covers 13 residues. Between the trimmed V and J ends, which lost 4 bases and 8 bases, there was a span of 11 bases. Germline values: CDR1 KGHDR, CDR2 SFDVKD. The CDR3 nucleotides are TGTGCCACCAGTGACACCAATCGCGATGAGCAGTTCTTC. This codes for CATSDTNRDEQFF.

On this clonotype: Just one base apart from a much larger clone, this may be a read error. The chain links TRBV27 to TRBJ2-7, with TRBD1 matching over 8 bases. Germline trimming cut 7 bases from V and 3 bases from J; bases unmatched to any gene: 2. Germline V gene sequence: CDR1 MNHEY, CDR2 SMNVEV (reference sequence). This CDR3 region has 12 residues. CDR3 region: CASMGQDYEQYF. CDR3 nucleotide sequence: TGTGCCAGCATGGGACAGGACTACGAGCAGTACTTC.

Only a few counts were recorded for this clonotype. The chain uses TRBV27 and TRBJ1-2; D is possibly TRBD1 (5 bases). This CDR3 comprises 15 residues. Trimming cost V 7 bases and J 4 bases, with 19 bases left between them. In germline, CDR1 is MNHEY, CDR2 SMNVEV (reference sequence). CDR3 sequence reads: CASTMAAGGIYGYTF. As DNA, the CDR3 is TGTGCCAGCACCATGGCGGCCGGGGGTATCTATGGCTACACCTTC.

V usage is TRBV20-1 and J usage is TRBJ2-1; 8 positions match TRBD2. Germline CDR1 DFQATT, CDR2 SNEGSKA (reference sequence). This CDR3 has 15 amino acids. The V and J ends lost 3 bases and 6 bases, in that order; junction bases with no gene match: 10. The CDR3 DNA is TGCAGTGCTAGGCGACCCGGGACTAGTGGCAATGAGCAGTTCTTC. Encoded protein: CSARRPGTSGNEQFF.